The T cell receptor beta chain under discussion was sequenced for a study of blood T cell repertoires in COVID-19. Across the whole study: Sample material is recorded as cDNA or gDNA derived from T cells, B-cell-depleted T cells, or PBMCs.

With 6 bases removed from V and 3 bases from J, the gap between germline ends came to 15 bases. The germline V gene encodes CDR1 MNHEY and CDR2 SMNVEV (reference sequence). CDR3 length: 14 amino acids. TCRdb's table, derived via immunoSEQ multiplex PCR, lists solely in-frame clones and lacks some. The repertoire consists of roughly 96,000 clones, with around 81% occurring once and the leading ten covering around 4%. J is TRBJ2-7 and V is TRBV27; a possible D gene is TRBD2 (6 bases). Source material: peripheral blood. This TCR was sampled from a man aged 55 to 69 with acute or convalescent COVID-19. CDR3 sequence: CASSPTWTNYEQYF. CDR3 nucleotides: TGTGCCAGCAGCCCTACCTGGACTAACTACGAGCAGTACTTC.